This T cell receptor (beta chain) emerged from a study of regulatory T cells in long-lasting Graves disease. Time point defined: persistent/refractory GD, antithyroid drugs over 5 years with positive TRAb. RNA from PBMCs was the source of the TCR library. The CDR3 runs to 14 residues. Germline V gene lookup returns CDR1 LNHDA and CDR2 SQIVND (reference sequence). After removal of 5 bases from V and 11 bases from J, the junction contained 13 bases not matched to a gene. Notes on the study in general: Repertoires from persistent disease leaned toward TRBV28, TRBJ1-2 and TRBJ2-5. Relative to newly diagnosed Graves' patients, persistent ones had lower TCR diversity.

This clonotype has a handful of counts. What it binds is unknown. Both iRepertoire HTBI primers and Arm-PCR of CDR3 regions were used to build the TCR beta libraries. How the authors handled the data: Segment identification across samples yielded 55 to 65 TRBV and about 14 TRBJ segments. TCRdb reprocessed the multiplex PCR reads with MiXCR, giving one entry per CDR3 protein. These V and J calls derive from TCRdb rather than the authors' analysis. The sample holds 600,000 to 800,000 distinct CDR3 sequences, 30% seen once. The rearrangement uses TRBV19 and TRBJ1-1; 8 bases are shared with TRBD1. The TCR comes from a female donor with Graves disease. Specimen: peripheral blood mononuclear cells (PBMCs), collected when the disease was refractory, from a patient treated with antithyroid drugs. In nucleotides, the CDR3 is TGTGCCAGTAGTGCCTCAGGGGGCAAGGGGTTGGCTTTCTTT. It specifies CASSASGGKGLAFF.